A single sample gave rise to the 11 T cell receptor beta chains below, sequenced in a study of graft-versus-host responses after intestinal transplantation. Repertoires were generated with immunoSEQ multiplex PCR, while TCRdb's copy carries only in-frame clones and drops some. Of approximately 10,000 clones listed, around four fifths were seen once; the top ten hold about 38%. Sequenced material: PBMCs, taken around 530 days after intestinal transplant. The receptors stem from a human patient who received an intestinal transplant, so some T cells may come from the graft donor.

The chain is built from TRBV4-1 and TRBJ2-1; D is unclear. The V gene lost 1 base and the J gene lost 8 bases, with 12 bases spanning the gap. Germline lookup yields CDR1 MGHRA and CDR2 YSYEKL. The CDR3 extends over 14 amino acids. The CDR3 spells CASSQVDSQDEQFF. As DNA, the CDR3 is TGCGCCAGCAGCCAAGTAGACTCCCAAGATGAGCAGTTCTTC.

This chain joins TRBV13 and TRBJ2-7, with D possibly being TRBD1 or TRBD2 (6 bases each). The V gene's germline CDR1 is PRHDT and CDR2 FYEKMQ (reference sequence). The CDR3 loop spans 14 amino acids. Trimming stripped 2 bases from V and 3 bases from J, with 11 bases between. The CDR3 DNA sequence: TGTGCCAGCAGCTTATACGGAGGGGGCTACGAGCAGTACTTC. This gives the protein CASSLYGGGYEQYF.

This clone is medium-sized in the sample. V usage is TRBV18 and J usage is TRBJ1-1; 7 bases are a match to TRBD1. From germline, CDR1 is KGHSH and CDR2 LQKENI. V was clipped by 3 bases and J by 3 bases; unmatched bases: 7. The CDR3 totals 15 residues. The CDR3 spells CASSPAGGAYTEAFF. As DNA, the CDR3 is TGTGCCAGCTCACCTGCAGGGGGGGCGTACACTGAAGCTTTCTTT.

The chain employs TRBV5-8 and TRBJ2-7; 8 bases match TRBD2. V lost 4 bases, J lost 6 bases, and 9 bases stayed unmatched. The CDR3 totals 14 residues. From germline, CDR1 is SGHTS and CDR2 YDEGEE. CDR3: CASSRPGTRSEQYF. The CDR3 DNA is TGTGCCAGCAGCCGCCCGGGGACTAGAAGCGAGCAGTACTTC.

This clone was seen just once. V is TRBV18 and J is TRBJ2-2; 10 nucleotides align to TRBD2. J was trimmed by 5 bases and V by 3 bases; bases with no gene match: 9. This CDR3 comprises 17 residues. Looked up from germline, CDR1 is KGHSH and CDR2 is LQKENI. DNA for the CDR3: TGTGCCAGCTCACCTTGGCTAGCGGGAGTGGAAACCGGGGAGCTGTTTTTT. It translates to CASSPWLAGVETGELFF.

This chain links TRBV6-5 with TRBJ2-7; D gene ambiguous. Germline V gene data show CDR1 as MNHEY and CDR2 as SVGAGI. V dropped 3 bases and J dropped 0 bases, with 12 bases sitting between them. CDR3 size: 15 residues. In nucleotides, the CDR3 is TGTGCCAGCAGTTATCAGGCATCTTTCTCCTACGAGCAGTACTTC. It is translated as CASSYQASFSYEQYF.

The V call is TRBV9, the J call TRBJ2-7, with a weak D call TRBD1 (5 bases). V was clipped by 0 bases and J by 1 base, with 11 bases between them. From germline, CDR1 is SGDLS and CDR2 YYNGEE. The CDR3 totals 15 residues. In DNA form, the CDR3 reads TGTGCCAGCAGCGTAGATGGACATTCGTCCTACGAGCAGTACTTC. This codes for CASSVDGHSSYEQYF.

V is TRBV5-7 and J is TRBJ2-6, with TRBD2 matching 10 bases. TRBV5-7 is marked as an open reading frame, function uncertain. This CDR3 is built from 16 residues. The trim removed 7 bases at V and 1 base at J, leaving 5 bases unmatched. The CDR3, as DNA: TGTGCCAGCGAAACTAGCGGGGTATCTGGGGCCAACGTCCTGACTTTC. This translates into CASETSGVSGANVLTF.

This clone was seen only once. V and J are TRBV4-2 and TRBJ2-2; 8 positions agree with TRBD1. Germline V CDR1 and CDR2: LGHNA, YNFKEQ. V was pared by 0 bases and J by 6 bases, with 3 bases of the junction left unmatched. This CDR3 has 15 residues. Here the CDR3 reads CASSQDQGAPGELFF. The CDR3 DNA reads TGTGCCAGCAGCCAAGATCAGGGGGCGCCCGGGGAGCTGTTTTTT.

This chain joins TRBV11-3 and TRBJ1-5, with unresolved D. The CDR3 runs to 14 residues. In germline, CDR1 is SGHNT, CDR2 YENEEA. V was trimmed by 5 bases and J by 2 bases, leaving 10 bases between them. DNA of the CDR3: TGTGCCAGCAGCCTCATTAAGCGCAATCAGCCCCAGCATTTT. Residues: CASSLIKRNQPQHF.

V gene TRBV11-2 combines with J gene TRBJ2-5, with D tentatively TRBD1 (6 bases). Trimming removed 5 bases from V and 2 bases from J, with 12 bases in between. Germline-derived CDR1 and CDR2 are SGHAT and FQNNGV. The CDR3 consists of 14 residues. The CDR3 loop reads CASSITGYQETQYF. CDR3 coding DNA: TGTGCCAGCAGCATCACAGGGTATCAAGAGACCCAGTACTTC.